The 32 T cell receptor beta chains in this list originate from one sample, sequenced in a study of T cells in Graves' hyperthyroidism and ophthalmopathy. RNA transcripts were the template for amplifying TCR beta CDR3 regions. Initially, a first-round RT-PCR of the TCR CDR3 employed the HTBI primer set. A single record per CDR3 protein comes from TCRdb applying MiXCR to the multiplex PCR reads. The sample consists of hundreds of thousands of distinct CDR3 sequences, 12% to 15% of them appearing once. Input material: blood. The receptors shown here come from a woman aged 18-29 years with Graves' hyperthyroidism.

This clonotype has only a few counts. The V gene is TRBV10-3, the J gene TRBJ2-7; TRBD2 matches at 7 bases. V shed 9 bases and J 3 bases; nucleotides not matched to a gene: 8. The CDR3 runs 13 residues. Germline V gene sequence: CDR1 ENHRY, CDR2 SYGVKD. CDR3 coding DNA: TGTGCCATTAAAGCGGGATTGGGCTACGAGCAGTACTTC. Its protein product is CAIKAGLGYEQYF.

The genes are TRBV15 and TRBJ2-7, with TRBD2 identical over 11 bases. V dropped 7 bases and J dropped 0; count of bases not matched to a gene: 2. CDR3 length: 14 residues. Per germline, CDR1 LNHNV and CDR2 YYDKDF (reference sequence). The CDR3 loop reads CATNSGRASYEQYF. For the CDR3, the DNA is TGTGCCACCAATAGCGGGAGGGCCTCCTACGAGCAGTACTTC.

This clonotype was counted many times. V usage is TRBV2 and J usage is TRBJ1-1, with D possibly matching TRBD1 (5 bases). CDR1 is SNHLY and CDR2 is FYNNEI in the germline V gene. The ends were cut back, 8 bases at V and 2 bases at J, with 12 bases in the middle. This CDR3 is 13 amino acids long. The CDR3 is CASAGQGNTEAFF. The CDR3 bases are TGTGCCAGCGCAGGGCAGGGAAACACTGAAGCTTTCTTT.

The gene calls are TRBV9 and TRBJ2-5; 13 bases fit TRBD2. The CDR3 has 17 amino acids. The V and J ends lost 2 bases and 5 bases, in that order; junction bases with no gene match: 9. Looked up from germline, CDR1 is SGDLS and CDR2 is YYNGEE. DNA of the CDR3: TGTGCCAGCAGCGTGGGGACGGGACTAGCGGGAATTGAGACCCAGTACTTC. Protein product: CASSVGTGLAGIETQYF.

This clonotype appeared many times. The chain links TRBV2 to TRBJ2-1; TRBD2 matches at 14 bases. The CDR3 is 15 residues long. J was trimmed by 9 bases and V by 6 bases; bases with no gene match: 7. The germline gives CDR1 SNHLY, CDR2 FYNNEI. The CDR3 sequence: CASSGTSGSRGEQFF. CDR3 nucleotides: TGTGCCAGCAGCGGGACTAGCGGGAGCAGGGGTGAGCAGTTCTTC.

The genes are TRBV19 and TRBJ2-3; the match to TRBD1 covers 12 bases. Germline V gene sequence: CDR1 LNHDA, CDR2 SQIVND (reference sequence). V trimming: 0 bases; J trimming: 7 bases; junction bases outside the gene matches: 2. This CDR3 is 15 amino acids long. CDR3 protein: CASSIEGTGGNTQYF. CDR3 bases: TGTGCCAGTAGTATAGAAGGGACAGGGGGCAATACGCAGTATTTT.

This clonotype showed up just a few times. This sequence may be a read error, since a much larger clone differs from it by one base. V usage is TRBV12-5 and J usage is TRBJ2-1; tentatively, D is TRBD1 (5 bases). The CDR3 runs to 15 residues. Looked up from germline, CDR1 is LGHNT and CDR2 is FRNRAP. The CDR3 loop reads CVSGSPLGLTNEQFF. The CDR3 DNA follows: TGTGTTAGTGGATCACCCCTGGGGCTGACAAATGAGCAGTTCTTC.

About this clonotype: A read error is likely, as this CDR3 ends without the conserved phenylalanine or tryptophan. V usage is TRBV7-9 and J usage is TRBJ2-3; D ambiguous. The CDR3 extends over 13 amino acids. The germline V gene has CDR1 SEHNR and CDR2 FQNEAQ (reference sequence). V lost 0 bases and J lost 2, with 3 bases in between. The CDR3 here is CASSLAFTDTQYS. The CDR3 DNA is TGTGCCAGCAGCTTAGCATTCACAGATACGCAGTATTCT.

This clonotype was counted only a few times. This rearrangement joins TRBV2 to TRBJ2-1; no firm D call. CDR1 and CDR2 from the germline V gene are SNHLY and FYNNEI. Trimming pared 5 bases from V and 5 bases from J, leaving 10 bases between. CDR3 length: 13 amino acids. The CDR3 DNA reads TGTGCCAGCAGTTCGGACCGGAACAATGAGCAGTTCTTC. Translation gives CASSSDRNNEQFF.

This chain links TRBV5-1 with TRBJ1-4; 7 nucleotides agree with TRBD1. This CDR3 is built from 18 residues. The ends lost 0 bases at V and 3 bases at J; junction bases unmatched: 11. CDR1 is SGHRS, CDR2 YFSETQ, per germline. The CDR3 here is CASSLGPTGRRANEKLFF. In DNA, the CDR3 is TGCGCCAGCAGCTTGGGGCCGACAGGGAGGAGAGCTAATGAAAAACTGTTTTTT.

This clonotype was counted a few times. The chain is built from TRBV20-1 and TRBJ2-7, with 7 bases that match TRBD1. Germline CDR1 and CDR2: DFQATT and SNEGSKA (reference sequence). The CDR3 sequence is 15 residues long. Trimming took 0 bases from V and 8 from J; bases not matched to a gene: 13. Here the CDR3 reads CSARDEATGSPKQYF. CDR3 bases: TGCAGTGCTAGAGATGAAGCGACAGGGTCCCCGAAGCAGTACTTC.

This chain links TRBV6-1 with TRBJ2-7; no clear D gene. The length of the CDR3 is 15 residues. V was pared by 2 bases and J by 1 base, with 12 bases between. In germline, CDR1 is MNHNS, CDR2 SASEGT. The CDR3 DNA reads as TGTGCCAGCAGTGAACTTTGGCAGGCGTCCTACGAGCAGTACTTC. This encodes CASSELWQASYEQYF.

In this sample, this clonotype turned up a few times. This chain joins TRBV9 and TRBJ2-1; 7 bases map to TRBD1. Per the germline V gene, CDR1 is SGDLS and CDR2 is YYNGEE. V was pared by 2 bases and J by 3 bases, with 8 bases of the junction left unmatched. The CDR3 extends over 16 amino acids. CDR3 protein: CASSVGLGGHYNEQFF. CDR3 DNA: TGTGCCAGCAGCGTCGGCCTAGGGGGCCACTACAATGAGCAGTTCTTC.

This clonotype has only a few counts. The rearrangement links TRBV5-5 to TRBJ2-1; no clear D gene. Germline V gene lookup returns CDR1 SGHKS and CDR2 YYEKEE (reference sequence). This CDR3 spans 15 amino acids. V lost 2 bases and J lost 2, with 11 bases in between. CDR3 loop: CASSFTVGTYNEQFF. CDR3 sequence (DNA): TGTGCCAGCAGCTTCACGGTGGGTACCTACAATGAGCAGTTCTTC.

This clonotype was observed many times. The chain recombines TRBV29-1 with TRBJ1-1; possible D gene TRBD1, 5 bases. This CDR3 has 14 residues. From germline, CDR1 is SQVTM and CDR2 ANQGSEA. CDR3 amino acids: CSYKLGQGNTEAFF. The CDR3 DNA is TGCAGTTATAAGCTCGGGCAGGGAAACACTGAAGCTTTCTTT.

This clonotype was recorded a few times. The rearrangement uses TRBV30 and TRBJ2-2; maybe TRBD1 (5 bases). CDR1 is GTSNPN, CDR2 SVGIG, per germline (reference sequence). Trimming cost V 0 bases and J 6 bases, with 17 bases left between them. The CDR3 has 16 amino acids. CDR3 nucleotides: TGTGCCTGGAGTGTACTGGGCAGGGAATCGGCCGGGGAGCTGTTTTTT. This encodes CAWSVLGRESAGELFF.

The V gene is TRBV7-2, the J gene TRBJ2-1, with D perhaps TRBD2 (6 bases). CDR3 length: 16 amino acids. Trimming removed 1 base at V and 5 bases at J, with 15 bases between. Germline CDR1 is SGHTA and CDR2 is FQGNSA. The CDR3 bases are TGTGCCAGCAGCTTAGTCGGACTATCGAGAAACAATGAGCAGTTCTTC. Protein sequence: CASSLVGLSRNNEQFF.

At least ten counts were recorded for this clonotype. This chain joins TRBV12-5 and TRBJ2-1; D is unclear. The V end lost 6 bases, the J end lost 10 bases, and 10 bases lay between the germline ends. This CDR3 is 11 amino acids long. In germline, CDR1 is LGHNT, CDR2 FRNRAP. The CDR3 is CASGADGEQFF. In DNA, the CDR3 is TGTGCTAGTGGGGCGGACGGCGAGCAGTTCTTC.

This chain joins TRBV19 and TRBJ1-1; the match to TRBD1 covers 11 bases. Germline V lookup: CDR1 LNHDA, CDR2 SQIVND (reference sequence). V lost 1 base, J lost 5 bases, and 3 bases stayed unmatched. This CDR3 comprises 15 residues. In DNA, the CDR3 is TGTGCCAGTAGTATAGGGACAGGGGGCTTAACTGAAGCTTTCTTT. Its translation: CASSIGTGGLTEAFF.

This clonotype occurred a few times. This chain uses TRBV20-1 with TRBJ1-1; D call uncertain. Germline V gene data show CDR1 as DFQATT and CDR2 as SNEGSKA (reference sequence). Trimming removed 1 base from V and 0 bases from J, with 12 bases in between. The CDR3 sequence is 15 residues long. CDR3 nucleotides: TGCAGTGCTAGAGTCCCGAGTACTATGAACACTGAAGCTTTCTTT. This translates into CSARVPSTMNTEAFF.

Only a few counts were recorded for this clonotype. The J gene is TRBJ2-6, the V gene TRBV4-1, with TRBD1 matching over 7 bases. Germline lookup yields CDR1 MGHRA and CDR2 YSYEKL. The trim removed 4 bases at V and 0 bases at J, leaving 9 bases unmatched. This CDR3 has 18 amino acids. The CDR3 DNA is TGCGCCAGCAGCCGAGTCACAGGGGCCCGCTCTGGGGCCAACGTCCTGACTTTC. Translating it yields CASSRVTGARSGANVLTF.

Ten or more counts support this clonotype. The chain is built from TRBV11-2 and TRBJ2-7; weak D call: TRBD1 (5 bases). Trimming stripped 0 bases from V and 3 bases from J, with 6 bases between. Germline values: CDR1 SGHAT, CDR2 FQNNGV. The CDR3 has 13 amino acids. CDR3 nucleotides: TGTGCCAGCAGCTTAGACAGGGACTACGAGCAGTACTTC. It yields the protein CASSLDRDYEQYF.

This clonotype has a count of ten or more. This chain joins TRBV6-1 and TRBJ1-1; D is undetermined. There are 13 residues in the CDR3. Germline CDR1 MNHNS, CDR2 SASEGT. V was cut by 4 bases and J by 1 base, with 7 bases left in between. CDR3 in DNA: TGTGCCAGCAGTGTTACAGCGAACACTGAAGCTTTCTTT. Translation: CASSVTANTEAFF.

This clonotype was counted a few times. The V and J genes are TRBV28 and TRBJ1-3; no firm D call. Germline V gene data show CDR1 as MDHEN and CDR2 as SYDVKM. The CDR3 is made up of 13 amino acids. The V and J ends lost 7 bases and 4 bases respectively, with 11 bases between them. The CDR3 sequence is CASNRAGGNTIYF. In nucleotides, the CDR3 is TGTGCCAGCAACCGCGCTGGGGGAAACACCATATATTTT.

For the CDR3, the DNA is TGTGCCAGCAGTTGGTTGGCGGGAGAGGGCACCGGGGAGCTGTTTTTT. Translation gives CASSWLAGEGTGELFF. The chain has TRBV27 and TRBJ2-2, with 7 bases matching TRBD2. Germline V gene sequence: CDR1 MNHEY, CDR2 SMNVEV (reference sequence). V lost 4 bases to trimming and J lost 4 bases; unmatched junction nucleotides: 9. The CDR3 extends over 16 amino acids.

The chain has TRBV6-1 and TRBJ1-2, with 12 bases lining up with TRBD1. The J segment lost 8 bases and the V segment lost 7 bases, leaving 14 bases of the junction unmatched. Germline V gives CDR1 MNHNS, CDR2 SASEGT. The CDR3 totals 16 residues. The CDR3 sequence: CASTVAPGQGAPGYTF. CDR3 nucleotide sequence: TGTGCCAGCACCGTAGCACCGGGACAGGGGGCGCCCGGCTACACCTTC.

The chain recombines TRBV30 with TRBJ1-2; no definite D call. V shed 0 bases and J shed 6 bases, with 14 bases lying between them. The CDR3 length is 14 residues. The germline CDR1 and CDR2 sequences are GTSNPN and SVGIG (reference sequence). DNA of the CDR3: TGTGCCTGGAGTGTATCAGGAGTAAGGGATGGCTACACCTTC. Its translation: CAWSVSGVRDGYTF.

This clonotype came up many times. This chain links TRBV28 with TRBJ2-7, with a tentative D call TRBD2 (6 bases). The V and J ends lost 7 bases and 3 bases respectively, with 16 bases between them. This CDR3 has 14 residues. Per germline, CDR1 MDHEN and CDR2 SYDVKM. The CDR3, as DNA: TGTGCCAGCAAAATGGGGGGAGGAAACTACGAGCAGTACTTC. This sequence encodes CASKMGGGNYEQYF.

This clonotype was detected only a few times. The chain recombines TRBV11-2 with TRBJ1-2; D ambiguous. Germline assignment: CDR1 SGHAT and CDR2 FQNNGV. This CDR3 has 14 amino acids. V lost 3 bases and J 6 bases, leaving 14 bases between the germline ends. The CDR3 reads CASSFGIRTDGYTF. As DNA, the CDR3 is TGTGCCAGCAGCTTTGGTATTCGTACGGATGGCTACACCTTC.

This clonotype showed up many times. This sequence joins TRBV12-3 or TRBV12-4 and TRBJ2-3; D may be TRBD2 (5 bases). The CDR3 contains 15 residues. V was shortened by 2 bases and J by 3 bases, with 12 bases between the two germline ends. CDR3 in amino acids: CASSLNGERTDTQYF. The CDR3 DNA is TGTGCCAGCAGTTTAAATGGGGAGAGGACAGATACGCAGTATTTT.

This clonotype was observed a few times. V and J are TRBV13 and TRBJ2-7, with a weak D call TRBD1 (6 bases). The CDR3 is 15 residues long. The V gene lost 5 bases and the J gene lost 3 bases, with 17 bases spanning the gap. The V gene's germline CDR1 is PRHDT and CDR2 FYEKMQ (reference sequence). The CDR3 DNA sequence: TGTGCCAGCAGCCGCTTGGCCGGCAGGGGCTACGAGCAGTACTTC. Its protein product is CASSRLAGRGYEQYF.

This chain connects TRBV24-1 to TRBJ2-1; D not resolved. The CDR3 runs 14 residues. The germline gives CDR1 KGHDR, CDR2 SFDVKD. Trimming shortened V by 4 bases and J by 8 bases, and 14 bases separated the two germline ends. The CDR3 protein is CATSDANPPYEQFF. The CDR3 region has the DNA TGTGCCACCAGTGACGCTAACCCCCCCTATGAGCAGTTCTTC.